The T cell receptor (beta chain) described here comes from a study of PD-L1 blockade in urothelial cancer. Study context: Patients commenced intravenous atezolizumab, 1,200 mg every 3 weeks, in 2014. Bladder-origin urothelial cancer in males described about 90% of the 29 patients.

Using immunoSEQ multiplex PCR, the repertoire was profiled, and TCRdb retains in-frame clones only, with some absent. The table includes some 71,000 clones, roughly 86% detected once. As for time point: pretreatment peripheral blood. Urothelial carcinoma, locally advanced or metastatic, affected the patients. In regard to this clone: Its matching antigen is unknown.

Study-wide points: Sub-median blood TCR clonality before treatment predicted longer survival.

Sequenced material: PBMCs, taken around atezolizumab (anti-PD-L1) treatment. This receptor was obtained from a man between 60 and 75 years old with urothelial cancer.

CDR3 bases: TGCAGCCTAGTGGGGACTCCAAGGGAGACCCAGTACTTC. Its translation: CSLVGTPRETQYF. The chain combines TRBV29-1 with TRBJ2-5, with D perhaps matching TRBD2 (6 bases). CDR3 length: 13 amino acids. CDR1 SQVTM and CDR2 ANQGSEA come from the germline V gene. V was clipped by 8 bases and J by 5 bases, with 18 bases between them.